This T cell receptor (beta chain) stems from a study of blood T cell repertoires in COVID-19. Background on the study: Sites across the United States, Italy and Spain contributed samples from acute and convalescent COVID-19. PBMCs, B-cell-depleted T cells, or T cells provided the cDNA or gDNA that made up the material.

Authors' data handling: Reference gene primer amplification gave estimated nucleated cell counts. TCRdb keeps only in-frame clones here, not all; method: immunoSEQ multiplex PCR. The D gene and trimming were derived from the DNA, and the V and J assignments and clone size from that table. In the table there are some 250,000 clones, 65% to 85% of which are singletons. The sample consisted of peripheral blood. This TCR derives from a man at least 80 years old with acute or convalescent COVID-19.

This CDR3 is CASSNRPTGEETQYF. In DNA, the CDR3 is TGTGCCAGTAGTAATCGCCCGACAGGGGAAGAGACCCAGTACTTC. V gene TRBV19 combines with J gene TRBJ2-5, with 8 bases that match TRBD1. CDR1 LNHDA and CDR2 SQIVND come from the germline V gene (reference sequence). J gave up 3 bases and V 4 bases, and 7 bases lay outside the gene matches. This CDR3 region has 15 residues.